This TCR beta chain emerged from a study of Graves' ophthalmopathy and Graves' hyperthyroidism. The authors amplified TCR beta CDR3 regions from RNA transcripts. An initial RT-PCR round employing HTBI primers preceded a second-round multiplex PCR. Each CDR3 protein gets one entry after TCRdb re-called the multiplex PCR reads with MiXCR. The sample has over a million distinct CDR3 sequences; around a third are singletons. With 5 bases clipped from V and 5 bases from J, the junction kept 7 bases outside the gene matches. Germline V gene data show CDR1 as ENHRY and CDR2 as SYGVKD. CDR3 length: 15 amino acids.

This sequence originates from an adult man with Graves' hyperthyroidism. The chain uses TRBV10-3 and TRBJ2-2, with 8 bases aligning to TRBD2. The sequenced material came from peripheral blood or thyroid tissue (not recorded which). DNA of the CDR3: TGTGCCATCAGTCAAGCGGGAGCGGGAACCGGGGAGCTGTTTTTT. It is translated as CAISQAGAGTGELFF.